This TCR beta chain emerged from a study of blood T cell repertoires in COVID-19 (dated by TCRdb to 2020 to 2022). Background for the entire study: Collaborator samples came from the United States, Italy and Spain and covered acute and convalescent phases of COVID-19. Subjects who had been exposed to COVID-19, were actively infected with it, or had recovered from it provided the deeply sampled blood TCRbeta repertoires that made up the dataset. A de-identified subject ID, COVID-19 status, age in years and sex were almost always included in the sample metadata. The repertoires were made available in a free public database intended to serve as a resource for research on the immune response to SARS-CoV-2. Where available, HLA class I and class II types were taken from metadata supplied by the sample provider and were not determined by assay-based typing. The material from the prospective study consisted of cDNA or gDNA derived from T cells, B-cell-depleted T cells, or PBMCs. Samples came from the ongoing ImmuneRACE study (first 160 participants) plus 1,254 subjects from 6 global collaborators. Broad study findings and their caveats: The amount of clinical and demographic metadata varied by source and participant and was provided uncurated.

From cysteine to phenylalanine, the CDR3 is 16 amino acids long. Only the CDR3 portion is preserved as DNA: 48 bases, with reading frame beginning at the first base. The germline V gene yields SGHTA for CDR1 and FQGNSA for CDR2. For this chain, trimming is 5 bases at the V end and 0 bases at the J end, and the number of junction bases without a gene match is 9. Whole blood was collected in K2EDTA tubes by collaborating institutions according to the institutions' own protocols. For TCRbeta analysis, collaborator samples were shipped as frozen whole blood, as isolated PBMCs, or as DNA extracted from either sample type. The immunoSEQ Assay, a bias-controlled multiplex PCR, was used to amplify TCRbeta CDR3 regions from genomic DNA. The authors' analysis ran thus. The number of nucleated cells in each sample was estimated by amplification of reference gene primers within the assay. To quantify the absolute abundance of each unique TCRbeta CDR3 rearrangement, sequence reads were collapsed and filtered. For each sample, productive Simpson clonality was calculated as the square root of Simpson's diversity index over productive rearrangements. TCRdb provides this immuneACCESS table in a form limited to in-frame rearrangements. Some clones are lacking; in checked studies, under half of them reflect an unresolved V gene, and why the rest are absent is not known. The DNA gave D and trimming, while V, J and clone size come from that table. The sample table holds around 150,000 clones, of which just over 85% were seen once. The leading ten clones occupy roughly 3.3% of the sample.

A note on this clone: Its specific antigen is unknown. Qualities for individual bases were not recorded, and no much larger clone is one base off.

This receptor was taken from a man aged 65 to 79 with acute or convalescent COVID-19. This chain joins TRBV7-2 to TRBJ1-2; 7 middle bases align to TRBD1. Sequenced: peripheral blood. The DNA is as follows: TGTGCCAGCAGCCTCGCCGGGACAGTGACTAACTATGGCTACACCTTC. This translates into CASSLAGTVTNYGYTF.